These 18 T cell receptor beta chains were sequenced from one sample in a study of blood T cell repertoires in COVID-19. The assay was immunoSEQ multiplex PCR, and TCRdb's table has in-frame clones only and misses some. The sample lists roughly 100,000 clones; about 70% were seen once. Input material: peripheral blood. The receptors come from a human donor with acute or convalescent COVID-19. The donor label of this sample is uncertain.

This clone was detected a few times. The chain uses TRBV7-3 and TRBJ2-5; possible D gene TRBD2, 7 bases. The germline CDR1 and CDR2 sequences are SGHTA and FQGTGA. This CDR3 is 14 amino acids long. Between the trimmed V and J ends, which lost 5 bases and 4 bases, there was a span of 14 bases. The CDR3 spells CASSPGGPGETQYF. Here the CDR3 DNA reads TGTGCCAGCAGCCCCGGGGGGCCCGGAGAGACCCAGTACTTC.

CDR3 DNA sequence: TGTGCCATCAGTGCCCGGGGACAGGGGGACGAAAAACTGTTTTTT. Amino acids: CAISARGQGDEKLFF. V is TRBV10-3 and J is TRBJ1-4, with TRBD1 identical over 11 bases. Germline-derived CDR1 and CDR2 are ENHRY and SYGVKD. V shed 4 bases, J shed 8 bases, and the junction held 6 bases outside the gene matches. CDR3 length: 15 amino acids.

This chain links TRBV7-9 with TRBJ2-5; the D gene is possibly TRBD2 (6 bases). Germline CDR1 and CDR2: SEHNR and FQNEAQ (reference sequence). The CDR3 contains 14 residues. Trimming left V 5 bases short and J 4 bases short, with 14 bases between. CDR3 residues: CASSLMGRSETQYF. The DNA of the CDR3 is TGTGCCAGCAGCCTGATGGGGAGGTCAGAGACCCAGTACTTC.

The rearrangement joins TRBV12-3 or TRBV12-4 to TRBJ2-3; maybe TRBD2 (5 bases). CDR3 length: 12 residues. Trimming took off 6 bases at V and 5 bases at J, with 9 bases between the two ends. The CDR3 DNA is TGTGCCAGCAGGCGGGCCGGAGATACGCAGTATTTT. Its translation: CASRRAGDTQYF.

The table lists this clone with many counts. This sequence joins TRBV9 and TRBJ1-1, with a weak D call TRBD1 (5 bases). Deletions cut 4 bases from V and 6 bases from J, with 16 bases between. Germline V gives CDR1 SGDLS, CDR2 YYNGEE. This CDR3 has 14 residues. This CDR3 reads CASSPAGGGAEAFF. The CDR3 nucleotides read TGTGCCAGCAGCCCGGCGGGGGGTGGGGCTGAAGCTTTCTTT.

This clone was counted only a few times. The rearrangement links TRBV7-2 to TRBJ2-2, with D perhaps matching TRBD2 (6 bases). Germline CDR1 and CDR2: SGHTA and FQGNSA. V gave up 6 bases and J gave up 6 bases, with 17 bases separating them. The CDR3 loop spans 15 amino acids. As DNA, the CDR3 is TGTGCCAGCAGTAGACTAGAGTTGTTCGCCGGGGAGCTGTTTTTT. Translation: CASSRLELFAGELFF.

The chain recombines TRBV11-3 with TRBJ2-2; 7 nucleotides match TRBD2. V dropped 0 bases and J dropped 0; count of bases not matched to a gene: 7. Germline V gene data show CDR1 as SGHNT and CDR2 as YENEEA. This CDR3 spans 18 amino acids. The CDR3 nucleotides are TGTGCCAGCAGCTTAGATGGGGGTAGCGGGTCGAACACCGGGGAGCTGTTTTTT. It specifies CASSLDGGSGSNTGELFF.

The chain is built from TRBV24-1 and TRBJ2-1; 14 nucleotides align to TRBD2. Per the germline V gene, CDR1 is KGHDR and CDR2 is SFDVKD. The CDR3 totals 16 residues. V shed 2 bases and J 6 bases; nucleotides not matched to a gene: 2. CDR3 DNA sequence: TGTGCCACCAGTGATTCGGGACTAGCGGGGGCCAATGAGCAGTTCTTC. Protein product: CATSDSGLAGANEQFF.

This clone is a singleton in its sample. V is TRBV28 and J is TRBJ1-2; D gene ambiguous. Germline CDR1 reads MDHEN; CDR2 reads SYDVKM. The V and J ends lost 11 bases and 0 bases respectively, with 10 bases between them. The CDR3 runs to 12 residues. The CDR3 region is CAGGSTNYGYTF. The CDR3 nucleotides are TGTGCCGGCGGATCGACTAACTATGGCTACACCTTC.

The rearrangement links TRBV7-2 to TRBJ2-5, with 7 bases fitting TRBD1. The CDR3 has 15 residues. The V gene's germline CDR1 is SGHTA and CDR2 FQGNSA. The ends lost 4 bases at V and 1 base at J; junction bases unmatched: 6. In DNA form, the CDR3 reads TGTGCCAGCAGCTATATAGGGGGCTTCCAAGAGACCCAGTACTTC. Protein sequence: CASSYIGGFQETQYF.

The chain has TRBV2 and TRBJ2-7; the D gene is possibly TRBD2 (5 bases). Germline V lookup: CDR1 SNHLY, CDR2 FYNNEI. Trimming took off 6 bases at V and 3 bases at J, with 15 bases between the two ends. The CDR3 extends over 14 amino acids. The CDR3: CASSHSPGIYEQYV. The CDR3 nucleotides read TGTGCCAGCAGCCACAGTCCCGGGATCTACGAGCAGTACGTC.

The chain employs TRBV20-1 and TRBJ2-7; no definite D call. CDR1 is DFQATT, CDR2 SNEGSKA, per germline (reference sequence). The CDR3 has 11 amino acids. The V gene lost 3 bases and the J gene lost 3 bases, with 6 bases spanning the gap. The CDR3 DNA reads TGCAGTGCTAGCCCAGACTACGAGCAGTACTTC. Its protein product is CSASPDYEQYF.

This chain uses TRBV19 with TRBJ2-1, with D possibly matching TRBD1 (7 bases). Germline values: CDR1 LNHDA, CDR2 SQIVND (reference sequence). The length of the CDR3 is 15 residues. V gave up 7 bases and J gave up 2 bases, with 15 bases separating them. The CDR3 DNA is TGTGCCAGTACTCCCGCAGGGGGGACCTACAATGAGCAGTTCTTC. Encoded protein: CASTPAGGTYNEQFF.

This chain joins TRBV28 and TRBJ2-7, with TRBD1 matching 8 bases. V shed 5 bases and J 0 bases; nucleotides not matched to a gene: 0. The CDR3 loop spans 13 amino acids. From germline, CDR1 is MDHEN and CDR2 SYDVKM. The CDR3 reads CASSDRGSYEQYF. Written as DNA, the CDR3 is TGTGCCAGCAGTGACAGGGGCTCCTACGAGCAGTACTTC. Full variable domain (rest looked up from reference TRBV28 and TRBJ2-7): DVKVTQSSRYLVKRTGEKVFLECVQDMDHENMFWYRQDPGLGLRLIYFSYDVKMKEKGDIPEGYSVSREKKERFSLILESASTNQTSMYLCASSDRGSYEQYFGPGTRLTVT.

The chain has TRBV11-2 and TRBJ2-2; the D gene is possibly TRBD2 (5 bases). Trimming removed 4 bases at V and 15 bases at J, with 15 bases between. CDR1 SGHAT and CDR2 FQNNGV come from the germline V gene. The CDR3 length is 12 residues. CDR3 in DNA: TGTGCCAGCAGCTCTGGACTCATAGAAGTGTTTTTT. It specifies CASSSGLIEVFF.

The chain recombines TRBV24-1 with TRBJ1-2, with D maybe TRBD1 (6 bases). This CDR3 comprises 12 residues. V lost 6 bases and J 8 bases, leaving 12 bases between the germline ends. CDR1 KGHDR and CDR2 SFDVKD come from the germline V gene. The CDR3 DNA sequence: TGTGCCACCAGTCGTCAGGGGCGCGGCTACACCTTC. Protein product: CATSRQGRGYTF.

Here the CDR3 reads CASSERFNQPQHF. CDR3 nucleotide sequence: TGTGCCAGCAGTGAACGGTTCAATCAGCCCCAGCATTTT. This sequence joins TRBV2 and TRBJ1-5; D unresolved. Germline V lookup: CDR1 SNHLY, CDR2 FYNNEI. The CDR3 has 13 residues. V was trimmed by 2 bases and J by 3 bases, leaving 5 bases between them.

V is TRBV6-5 and J is TRBJ1-4; perhaps TRBD1 as D (5 bases). This CDR3 comprises 15 residues. Germline values: CDR1 MNHEY, CDR2 SVGAGI. Trimming took 6 bases from V and 8 from J, leaving 19 bases between them. CDR3 sequence: CASSPRGNVGEKLFF. The CDR3 bases are TGTGCCAGCAGCCCACGGGGGAACGTAGGAGAAAAACTGTTTTTT.